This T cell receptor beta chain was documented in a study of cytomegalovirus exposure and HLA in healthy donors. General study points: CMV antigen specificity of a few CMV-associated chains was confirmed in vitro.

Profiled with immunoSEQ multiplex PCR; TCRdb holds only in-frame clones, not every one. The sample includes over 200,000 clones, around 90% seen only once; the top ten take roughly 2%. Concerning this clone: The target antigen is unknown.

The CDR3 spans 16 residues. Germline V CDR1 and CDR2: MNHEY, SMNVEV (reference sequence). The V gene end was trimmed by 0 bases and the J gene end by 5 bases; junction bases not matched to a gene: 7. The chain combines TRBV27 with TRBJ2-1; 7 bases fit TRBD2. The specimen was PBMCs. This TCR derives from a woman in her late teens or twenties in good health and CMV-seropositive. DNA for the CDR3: TGTGCCAGCAGTTTATCTATAGTAGCGGGTCACAATGAGCAGTTCTTC. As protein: CASSLSIVAGHNEQFF.